This TCR beta chain was identified during a study of blood T cells in healthy people across ages. Aged roughly 6 to 90, donors were systemically healthy Caucasians from Russia. Then a second PCR, running roughly 6 to 12 cycles, was carried out with a sample-barcoded 5' primer and a J-beta primer mix. Through a template-switch adaptor with 12 random nucleotides, each cDNA molecule received a tag. The yield of each sample was at least 2.5 million CDR3-containing paired-end reads. One entry per CDR3 protein, called by TCRdb with MiXCR from the 5' RACE reads. The table includes 540,000 or so distinct CDR3 sequences, approximately 25% detected once. With 11 bases removed from V and 4 bases from J, the gap between germline ends came to 17 bases. The CDR3 totals 14 residues. The V gene's germline CDR1 is SEHNR and CDR2 FQNEAQ (reference sequence). Comments on this clonotype: The antigen is undetermined.

Study-level points and caveats: Age advanced and TCR beta diversity per million T cells fell, roughly linearly.

The sample was blood. This clonotype was obtained from a woman between 70 and 85 years old in good health. V usage is TRBV7-9 and J usage is TRBJ1-4; D not resolved. CDR3 sequence (DNA): TGTGCCTTAAGAACCGGTCTACATAATGAAAAACTGTTTTTT. Its translation is CALRTGLHNEKLFF.